This is a list of T cell receptor beta chains from one sample in a study of human T cells and chemical hapten exposure. TCRdb re-derived calls from the RACE reads in MiXCR, one entry per CDR3 protein. The table records around 300,000 distinct CDR3 sequences, around 5.5% of them present only once. The source material was whole blood, sampled in connection with sensitization to the hapten diphenylcyclopropenone (DPC). These receptors were taken from a woman aged 18-29 years with alopecia areata. Some clones in this sample may be carry-over from other donors' samples. The CDR3 runs from the conserved cysteine through the conserved F or W. A D gene is named only where the DNA matches it firmly. Only part of the rows carry a size: once, few, many, or a class if the clone is expanded.

D | J | size | V | CDR3 | DNA
. | TRBJ1-2 | few | TRBV12-3/TRBV12-4 | CAAAGTRYGYTF | TGTGCCGCAGCGGGGACCCGCTATGGCTACACCTTC
. | TRBJ1-4 | few | TRBV7-2 | CASSLGGAGREKLFF | TGTGCCAGCAGCTTAGGCGGGGCGGGCAGGGAAAAACTGTTTTTT
. | TRBJ1-6 | . | TRBV5-1 | CASSLAGAENSPLHF | TGCGCCAGCAGCTTGGCGGGGGCGGAAAATTCACCCCTCCACTTT
TRBD1 | TRBJ1-2 | . | TRBV5-1 | CASSTGTGNYGYTF | TGCGCCAGCAGCACCGGGACAGGGAACTATGGCTACACCTTC
TRBD2 | TRBJ2-3 | many | TRBV20-1 | CSATVRAGGMDTQYF | TGCAGTGCTACCGTCCGAGCGGGGGGCATGGATACGCAGTATTTT
. | TRBJ1-2 | . | TRBV20-1 | CSARDQAGSYGYTF | TGCAGTGCTAGAGATCAAGCGGGATCTTATGGCTACACCTTC
. | TRBJ1-5 | many | TRBV4-3 | CASSQDFDRTPVDGNQPQHF | TGCGCCAGCAGCCAAGATTTCGACAGGACCCCCGTTGATGGCAATCAGCCCCAGCATTTT
. | TRBJ1-5 | few | TRBV6-6 | CASSAQEHQPQHF | TGTGCCAGCAGCGCCCAGGAGCATCAGCCCCAGCATTTT
TRBD1 | TRBJ1-2 | . | TRBV5-1 | CASSRLWTGDGYTF | TGCGCCAGCAGCCGCTTATGGACAGGGGATGGCTACACCTTC
. | TRBJ2-7 | many | TRBV6-1 | CASSGRGARYEQYF | TGTGCCAGCAGTGGTCGGGGGGCAAGATACGAGCAGTACTTC
TRBD2 | TRBJ2-6 | . | TRBV9 | CASSFRGLGSGANVLTF | TGTGCCAGCAGCTTCAGGGGACTAGGCTCTGGGGCCAACGTCCTGACTTTC
. | TRBJ1-5 | few | TRBV20-1 | CSAHRQDNQPQHF | TGCAGTGCTCACCGACAGGACAATCAGCCCCAGCATTTT
TRBD2 | TRBJ2-5 | many | TRBV29-1 | CSVWTSGRETQYF | TGCAGCGTCTGGACTAGCGGTAGGGAGACCCAGTACTTC
. | TRBJ2-5 | . | TRBV6-1 | CASSAGPQETQYF | TGTGCCAGCAGTGCGGGCCCTCAAGAGACCCAGTACTTC
. | TRBJ1-1 | . | TRBV4-2 | CASSAPLPPREGEAFF | TGTGCCAGCAGCGCACCCTTACCCCCACGGGAGGGTGAAGCTTTCTTT
TRBD2 | TRBJ2-1 | many | TRBV12-3/TRBV12-4 | CASTRLAGENEQFF | TGTGCCAGCACCAGACTAGCGGGGGAAAATGAGCAGTTCTTC
TRBD1 | TRBJ2-1 | . | TRBV5-1 | CASSSGQGHNEQFF | TGCGCCAGCAGCTCGGGACAGGGCCACAATGAGCAGTTCTTC
TRBD2 | TRBJ2-7 | few | TRBV20-1 | CSALPQTSGGHIYEQYF | TGCAGTGCTCTCCCACAAACTAGCGGGGGGCACATCTACGAGCAGTACTTC
TRBD2 | TRBJ2-1 | . | TRBV12-3/TRBV12-4 | CASSGERGGGQFF | TGTGCCAGCAGTGGGGAGCGGGGGGGAGGGCAGTTCTTC
. | TRBJ2-1 | few | TRBV19 | CASSIGDGSYNEQFF | TGTGCCAGTAGTATCGGGGACGGCTCCTACAATGAGCAGTTCTTC
TRBD2 | TRBJ2-1 | few | TRBV5-6 | CASSLLAGRYNEQFF | TGTGCCAGCAGTTTACTAGCGGGGCGCTACAATGAGCAGTTCTTC
. | TRBJ1-1 | few | TRBV28 | CASRKTPGTEAFF | TGTGCCAGCAGAAAGACCCCGGGGACTGAAGCTTTCTTT
TRBD1 | TRBJ1-1 | . | TRBV13 | CASSLEQGVEAFF | TGTGCCAGCAGCTTAGAACAGGGGGTTGAAGCTTTCTTT
. | TRBJ2-5 | few | TRBV5-1 | CASSLFGAADQETQYF | TGCGCCAGCAGCTTGTTTGGAGCCGCCGACCAAGAGACCCAGTACTTC
TRBD2 | TRBJ2-2 | many | TRBV6-4 | CASRRGENTGELFF | TGTGCCAGCAGACGGGGGGAAAACACCGGGGAGCTGTTTTTT
. | TRBJ1-1 | few | TRBV29-1 | CSVRGGRENTEAFF | TGCAGCGTTAGGGGGGGACGGGAGAACACTGAAGCTTTCTTT
. | TRBJ2-3 | few | TRBV28 | CASSAGVDTDTQYF | TGTGCCAGCAGTGCAGGGGTCGACACAGATACGCAGTATTTT
. | TRBJ1-5 | many | TRBV2 | CASSQQGGDQPQHF | TGTGCCAGCAGTCAACAGGGAGGGGATCAGCCCCAGCATTTT
. | TRBJ1-5 | few | TRBV5-6 | CASSLSGSYQPQHF | TGTGCCAGCAGCCTGAGTGGGTCCTATCAGCCCCAGCATTTT
TRBD2 | TRBJ2-5 | . | TRBV7-2 | CASSLVGGLEETQYF | TGTGCCAGCAGCTTAGTAGGGGGACTAGAAGAGACCCAGTACTTC
TRBD1 | TRBJ2-7 | many | TRBV19 | CATEDRAYEQYF | TGTGCCACCGAGGACAGGGCCTACGAGCAGTACTTC
. | TRBJ1-4 | . | TRBV6-6 | CASAGGHEKLFF | TGTGCCAGCGCTGGGGGCCATGAAAAACTGTTTTTT
TRBD1 | TRBJ1-1 | few | TRBV10-3 | CAISPGTGILNTEAFF | TGTGCCATCAGTCCTGGGACAGGGATCCTGAACACTGAAGCTTTCTTT
. | TRBJ2-7 | . | TRBV6-5 | CASSYSQGSDEQYF | TGTGCCAGCAGTTACTCTCAGGGGAGCGACGAGCAGTACTTC